A single T cell receptor (beta chain) is shown here with its context. Germline lookup yields CDR1 KGHSH and CDR2 LQKENI. V was cut by 4 bases and J by 1 base, with 13 bases left in between. This CDR3 contains 15 residues. The data derive from a study of early T cells in non-severe SARS-CoV-2 infection. TCRdb processed the 5' RACE reads anew with MiXCR; each CDR3 protein has one entry. The data show tens of thousands of distinct CDR3 sequences, with around 8.6% seen just once and 3.5% to 5% held by the top ten. The clonotype comes from an adult who was a healthcare worker with PCR-confirmed SARS-CoV-2 infection or an uninfected control (not recorded which). The sample in question was whole blood, obtained at baseline. The rearrangement joins TRBV18 to TRBJ1-1; D uncertain. For the CDR3, the DNA is TGTGCCAGCTCACAAAGTTCCCCCTGGAACACTGAAGCTTTCTTT. This gives the protein CASSQSSPWNTEAFF.